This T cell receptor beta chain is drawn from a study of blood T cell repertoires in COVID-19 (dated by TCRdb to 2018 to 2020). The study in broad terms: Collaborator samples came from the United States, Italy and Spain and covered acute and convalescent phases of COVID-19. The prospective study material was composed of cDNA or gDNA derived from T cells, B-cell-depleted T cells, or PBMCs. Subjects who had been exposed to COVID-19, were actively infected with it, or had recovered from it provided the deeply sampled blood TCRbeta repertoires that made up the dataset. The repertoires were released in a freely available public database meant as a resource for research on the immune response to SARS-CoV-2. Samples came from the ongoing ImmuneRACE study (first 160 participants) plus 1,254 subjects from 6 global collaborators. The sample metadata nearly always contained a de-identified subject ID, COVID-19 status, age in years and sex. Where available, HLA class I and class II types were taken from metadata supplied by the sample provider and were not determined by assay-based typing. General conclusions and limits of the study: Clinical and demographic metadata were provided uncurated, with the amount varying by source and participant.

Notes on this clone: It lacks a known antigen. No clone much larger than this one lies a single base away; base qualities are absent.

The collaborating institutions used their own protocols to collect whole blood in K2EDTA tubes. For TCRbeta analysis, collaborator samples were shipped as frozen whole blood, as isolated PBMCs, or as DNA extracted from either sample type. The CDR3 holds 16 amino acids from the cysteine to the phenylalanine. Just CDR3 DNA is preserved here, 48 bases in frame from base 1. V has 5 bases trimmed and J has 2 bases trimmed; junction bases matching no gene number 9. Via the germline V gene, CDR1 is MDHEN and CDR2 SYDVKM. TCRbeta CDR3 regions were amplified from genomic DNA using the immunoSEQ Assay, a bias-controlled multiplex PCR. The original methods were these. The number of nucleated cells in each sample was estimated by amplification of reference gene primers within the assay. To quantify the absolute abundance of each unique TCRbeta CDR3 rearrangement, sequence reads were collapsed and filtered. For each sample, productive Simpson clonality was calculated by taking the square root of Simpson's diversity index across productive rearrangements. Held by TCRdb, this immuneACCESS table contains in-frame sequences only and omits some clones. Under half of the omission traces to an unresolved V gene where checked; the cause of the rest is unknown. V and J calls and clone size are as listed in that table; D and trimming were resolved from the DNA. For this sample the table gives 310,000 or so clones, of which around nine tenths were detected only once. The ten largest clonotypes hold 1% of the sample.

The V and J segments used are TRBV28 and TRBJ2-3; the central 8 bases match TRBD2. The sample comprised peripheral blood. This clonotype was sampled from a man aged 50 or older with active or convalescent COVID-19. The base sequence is TGTGCCAGCAGTAACTCCGGGACTAGGAACACAGATACGCAGTATTTT. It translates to CASSNSGTRNTDTQYF.